The T cell receptor (beta chain) under discussion was sequenced for a study of radiotherapy plus CTLA-4 blockade in lung cancer. The wider study: Objective responses occurred in 18% of patients; about 34% had disease control.

The V end lost 2 bases, the J end lost 3 bases, and 12 bases lay between the germline ends. The CDR3 has 14 residues. Germline values: CDR1 SGHRS, CDR2 YFSETQ. Concerning this clone itself: As yet, its antigen is unknown.

Regarding the study as a whole: Among blood TCR repertoires after radiotherapy plus ipilimumab, tumor-derived clones expanded. Reported findings show early blood T cell clone dynamics, with interferon-beta, best predicted response.

Receiving focal radiation plus CTLA-4 blockade with ipilimumab were patients who had chemo-refractory metastatic non-small-cell lung cancer. The method was immunoSEQ multiplex PCR; TCRdb's version includes in-frame clones alone and lacks a portion of them. This table holds 45,000 to 55,000 clones, around nine tenths found once. This TCR was sampled from a human donor with non-small cell lung cancer whose response to radiotherapy plus ipilimumab could not be evaluated. Sequences were derived from peripheral blood, sampled from a patient treated with radiotherapy plus ipilimumab. The chain joins TRBV5-1 to TRBJ2-7, with D uncertain. The CDR3 DNA follows: TGCGCCAGCAGCTTATCTCCGGCGGTCTACGAGCAGTACTTC. Translation gives CASSLSPAVYEQYF.